This T cell receptor beta chain was recorded in a study of T cell responses to AZD1222 COVID-19 vaccine. Across the whole study: Second-dose intervals of approximately 4 or approximately 12 weeks were pooled. The study's findings and limits: The study found vaccine-associated CD4 TCRs spanning spike, dominant at 160-218 and 743-854. Spike-specific TCR repertoires showed rising breadth and depth after two AZD1222 doses. Targeting of unmutated variant regions was reportedly seen in nearly half of spike-specific TCRs.

The CDR3 consists of 19 residues. V gave up 5 bases and J gave up 2 bases; unmatched junction bases: 14. CDR1 PRHDT and CDR2 FYEKMQ come from the germline V gene (reference sequence). Libraries were prepared by immunoSEQ multiplex PCR; TCRdb keeps only in-frame clonotypes and omits some of them. The sample yields around 50,000 clones, approximately 83% seen once. This clone was counted a few times. The target antigen is unknown. The clonotype comes from an adult in good health. This rearrangement joins TRBV13 to TRBJ1-3, with TRBD1 identical over 11 bases. The sample in question was peripheral blood, obtained on day 0 of AZD1222 vaccination. The CDR3 here is CASSRLRTGGILAGNTIYF. The CDR3, as DNA: TGTGCCAGCAGCAGACTAAGGACAGGGGGCATATTAGCTGGAAACACCATATATTTT.